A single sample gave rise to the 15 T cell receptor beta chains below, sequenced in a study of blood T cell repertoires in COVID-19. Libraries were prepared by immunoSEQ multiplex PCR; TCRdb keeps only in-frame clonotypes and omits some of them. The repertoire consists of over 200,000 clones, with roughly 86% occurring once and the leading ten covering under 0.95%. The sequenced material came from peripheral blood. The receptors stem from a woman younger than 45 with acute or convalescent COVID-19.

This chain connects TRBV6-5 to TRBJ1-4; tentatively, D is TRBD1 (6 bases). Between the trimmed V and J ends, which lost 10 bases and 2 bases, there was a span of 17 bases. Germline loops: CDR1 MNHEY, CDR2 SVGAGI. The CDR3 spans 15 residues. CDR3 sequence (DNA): TGTGCCACCCAGGAGGGGGGGACCACTAATGAAAAACTGTTTTTT. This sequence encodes CATQEGGTTNEKLFF.

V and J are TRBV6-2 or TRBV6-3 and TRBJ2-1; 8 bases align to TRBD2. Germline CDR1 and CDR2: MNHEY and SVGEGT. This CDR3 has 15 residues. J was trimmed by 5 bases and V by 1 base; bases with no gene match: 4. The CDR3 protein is CASSYFAGGNNEQFF. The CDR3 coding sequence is TGTGCCAGCAGTTACTTTGCGGGAGGTAACAATGAGCAGTTCTTC.

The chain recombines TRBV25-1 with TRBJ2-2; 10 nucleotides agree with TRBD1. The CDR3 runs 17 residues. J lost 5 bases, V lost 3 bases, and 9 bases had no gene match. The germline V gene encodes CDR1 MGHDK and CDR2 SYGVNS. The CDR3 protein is CASSDDRGRHGTGELFF. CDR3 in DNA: TGTGCCAGCAGTGACGACAGGGGGCGGCACGGGACCGGGGAGCTGTTTTTT.

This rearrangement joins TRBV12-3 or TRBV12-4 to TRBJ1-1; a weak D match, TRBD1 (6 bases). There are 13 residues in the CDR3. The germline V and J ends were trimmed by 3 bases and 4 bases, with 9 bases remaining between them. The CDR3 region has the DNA TGTGCCAGCAGTTTGAACAGGGCCACTGAAGCTTTCTTT. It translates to CASSLNRATEAFF.

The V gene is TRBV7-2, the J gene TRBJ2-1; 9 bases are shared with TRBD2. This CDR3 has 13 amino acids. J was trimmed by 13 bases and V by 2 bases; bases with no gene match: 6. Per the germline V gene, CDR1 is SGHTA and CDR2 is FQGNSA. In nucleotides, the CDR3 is TGTGCCAGCAGCTTAAGGCTAGCGGGATATCAGTTCTTC. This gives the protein CASSLRLAGYQFF.

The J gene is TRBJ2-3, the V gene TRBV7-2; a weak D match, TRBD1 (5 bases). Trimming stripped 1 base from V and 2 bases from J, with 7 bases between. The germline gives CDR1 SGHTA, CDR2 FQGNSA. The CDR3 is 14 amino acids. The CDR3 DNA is TGTGCCAGCAGCTTAGAGGGGTCCACAGATACGCAGTATTTT. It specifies CASSLEGSTDTQYF.

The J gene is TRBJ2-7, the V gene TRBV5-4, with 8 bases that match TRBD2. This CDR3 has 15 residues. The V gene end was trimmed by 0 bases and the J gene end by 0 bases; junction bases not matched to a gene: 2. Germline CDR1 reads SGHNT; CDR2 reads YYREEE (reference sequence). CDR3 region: CASSLELAASYEQYF. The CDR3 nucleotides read TGTGCCAGCAGCTTGGAACTAGCGGCCTCCTACGAGCAGTACTTC.

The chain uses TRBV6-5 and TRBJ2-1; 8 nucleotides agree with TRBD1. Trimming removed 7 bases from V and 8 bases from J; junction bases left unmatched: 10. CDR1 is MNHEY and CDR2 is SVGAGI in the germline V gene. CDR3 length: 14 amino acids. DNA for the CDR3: TGTGCCAGCATGGGACGGACAGGGCTCTATGAGCAGTTCTTC. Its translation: CASMGRTGLYEQFF.

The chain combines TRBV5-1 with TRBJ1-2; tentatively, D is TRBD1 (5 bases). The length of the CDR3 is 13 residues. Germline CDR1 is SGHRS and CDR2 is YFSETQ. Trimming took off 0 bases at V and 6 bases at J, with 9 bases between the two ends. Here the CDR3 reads CASSLVVGDGYTF. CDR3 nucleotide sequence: TGCGCCAGCAGCTTGGTGGTAGGGGATGGCTACACCTTC.

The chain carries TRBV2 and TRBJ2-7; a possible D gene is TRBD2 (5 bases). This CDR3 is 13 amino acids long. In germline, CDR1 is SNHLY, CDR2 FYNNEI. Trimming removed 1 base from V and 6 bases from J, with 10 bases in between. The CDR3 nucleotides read TGTGCCAGCAGTGAAGAAGGTGCGGGCGAGCAGTACTTC. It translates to CASSEEGAGEQYF.

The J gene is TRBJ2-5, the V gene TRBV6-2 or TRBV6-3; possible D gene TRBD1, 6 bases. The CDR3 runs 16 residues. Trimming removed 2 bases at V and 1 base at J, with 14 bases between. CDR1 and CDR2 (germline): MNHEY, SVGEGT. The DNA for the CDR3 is TGTGCCAGCAGTTACACCCGGACAGAGATCCAAGAGACCCAGTACTTC. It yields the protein CASSYTRTEIQETQYF.

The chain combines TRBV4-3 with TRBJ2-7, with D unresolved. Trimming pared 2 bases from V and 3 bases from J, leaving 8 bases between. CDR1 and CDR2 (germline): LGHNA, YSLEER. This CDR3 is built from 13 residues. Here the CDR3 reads CASSQYNGYEQYF. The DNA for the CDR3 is TGCGCCAGCAGCCAATACAATGGCTACGAGCAGTACTTC.

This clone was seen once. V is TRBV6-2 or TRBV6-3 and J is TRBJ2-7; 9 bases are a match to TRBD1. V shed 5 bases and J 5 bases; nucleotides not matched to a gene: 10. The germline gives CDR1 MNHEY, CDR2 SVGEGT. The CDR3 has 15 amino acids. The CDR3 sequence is CASSIAGTGYHEQYF. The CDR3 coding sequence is TGTGCCAGCAGTATCGCCGGGACAGGGTACCACGAGCAGTACTTC.

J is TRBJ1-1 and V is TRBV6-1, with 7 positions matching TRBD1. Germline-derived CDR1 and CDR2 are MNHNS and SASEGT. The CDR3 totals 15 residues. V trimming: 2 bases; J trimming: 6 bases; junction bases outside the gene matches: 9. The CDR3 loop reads CASSETAGGSSEAFF. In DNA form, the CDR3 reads TGTGCCAGCAGTGAAACCGCAGGGGGATCATCTGAAGCTTTCTTT.

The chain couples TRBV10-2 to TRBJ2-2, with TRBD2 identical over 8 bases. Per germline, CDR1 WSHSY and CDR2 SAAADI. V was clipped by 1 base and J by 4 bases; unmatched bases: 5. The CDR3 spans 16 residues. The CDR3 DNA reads TGCGCCAGCAGTGAGTACCGGGAGGGGATCACCGGGGAGCTGTTTTTT. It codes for CASSEYREGITGELFF.